This TCR beta chain is drawn from a study of blood T cell repertoires in COVID-19. Only in-frame clones appear in the TCRdb table, and some are missing; sequencing was by immunoSEQ multiplex PCR. The data hold roughly 43,000 clones, with about two thirds observed a single time. This receptor was obtained from a man at least 80 years old with acute or convalescent COVID-19. Sequenced material: peripheral blood.

For the CDR3, the DNA is TGTGCCAGCAGCCTCGACAGGGATCAGCCCCAGCATTTT. This encodes CASSLDRDQPQHF. The rearrangement links TRBV27 to TRBJ1-5; 7 bases match TRBD1. Germline CDR1 MNHEY, CDR2 SMNVEV (reference sequence). The CDR3 has 13 amino acids. J lost 5 bases, V lost 6 bases, and 4 bases had no gene match.